This T cell receptor beta chain is drawn from a study of cytomegalovirus exposure and HLA in healthy donors. A word on this clone: Its antigen is not known.

Primers for the PCR totalled 60 Vbeta and 13 Jbeta. Method: immunoSEQ multiplex PCR; TCRdb's copy keeps in-frame clones and lacks some. The data show 150,000 to 200,000 clones, roughly 79% seen once. Trimming took 3 bases from V and 3 from J; bases not matched to a gene: 2. There are 15 residues in the CDR3. From germline, CDR1 is SGHVS and CDR2 FQNEAQ. Study-level findings and limits: Reportedly, TCR beta sequences accurately predicted HLA-A and HLA-B alleles in most subjects.

The sequence derives from a woman between 45 and 60 years old in good health and CMV-seropositive. The source material was PBMCs. The chain joins TRBV7-8 to TRBJ1-2; 12 positions agree with TRBD1. DNA of the CDR3: TGTGCCAGCAGCTTCGGGACAGGGGGCGACTATGGCTACACCTTC. Amino acid sequence: CASSFGTGGDYGYTF. The full variable domain, its missing parts supplied by reference TRBV7-8 and TRBJ1-2, is GAGVSQSPRYKVAKRGQDVALRCDPISGHVSLFWYQQALGQGPEFLTYFQNEAQLDKSGLPSDRFFAERPEGSVSTLKIQRTQQEDSAVYLCASSFGTGGDYGYTFGSGTRLTVV.